Below are 32 T cell receptor beta chains sequenced from a single sample in a study of T cell responses to AZD1222 COVID-19 vaccine. The table came from immunoSEQ multiplex PCR; TCRdb's copy has only in-frame clones and leaves some out. The table records tens of thousands of clones, about 90% of them present only once. Here the sequenced sample was peripheral blood, taken 28 days after the second AZD1222 dose. These receptors came from an adult who received the AZD1222 COVID-19 vaccine.

The rearrangement joins TRBV6-1 to TRBJ2-5, with 9 bases lining up with TRBD1. This CDR3 is 16 amino acids long. V lost 3 bases, J lost 5 bases, and 10 bases stayed unmatched. The germline V gene encodes CDR1 MNHNS and CDR2 SASEGT. The DNA for the CDR3 is TGTGCCAGCAGTGAGAACGACAGGGGGTCATGGGAGACCCAGTACTTC. Translating gives CASSENDRGSWETQYF.

In DNA, the CDR3 is TGCGCCAGCAGCTTAAAGGGTTTTTTGTCTAATGAAAAACTGTTTTTT. This gives the protein CASSLKGFLSNEKLFF. The rearrangement uses TRBV5-1 and TRBJ1-4; no clear D. The V end lost 2 bases, the J end lost 3 bases, and 14 bases lay between the germline ends. Germline-derived CDR1 and CDR2 are SGHRS and YFSETQ. The CDR3 covers 16 residues.

The rearrangement links TRBV2 to TRBJ1-6, with a possible D match to TRBD1 (5 bases). The V end was cut by 1 base, the J end by 5 bases, with 9 bases between. Germline CDR1 is SNHLY and CDR2 is FYNNEI. The CDR3 has 15 residues. Written as DNA, the CDR3 is TGTGCCAGCAGTGAAGGGGCAGGGAATAATTCACCCCTCCACTTT. It yields the protein CASSEGAGNNSPLHF. Looking up the rest from reference TRBV2 and TRBJ1-6 gives the full variable domain: EPEVTQTPSHQVTQMGQEVILRCVPISNHLYFYWYRQILGQKVEFLVSFYNNEISEKSEIFDDQFSVERPDGSNFTLKIRSTKLEDSAMYFCASSEGAGNNSPLHFGNGTRLTVT.

The V and J genes are TRBV4-3 and TRBJ2-7; 8 bases fit TRBD2. V lost 4 bases, J lost 4 bases, and 6 bases stayed unmatched. The CDR3 runs to 14 residues. CDR1 LGHNA and CDR2 YSLEER come from the germline V gene. In DNA, the CDR3 is TGCGCCAGCAGCCCGACTAGCGAGGGTTACGAGCAGTACTTC. Translation gives CASSPTSEGYEQYF.

V gene TRBV11-2 combines with J gene TRBJ1-2; TRBD1 is a possible D gene (5 bases). CDR3 size: 14 residues. V was cut by 4 bases and J by 1 base, with 10 bases left in between. The germline V gene has CDR1 SGHAT and CDR2 FQNNGV. CDR3 amino acids: CASSYQGGNYGYTF. CDR3 sequence (DNA): TGTGCCAGCAGCTATCAGGGCGGTAACTATGGCTACACCTTC.

This chain joins TRBV3-1 (or the pseudogene TRBV3-2) and TRBJ1-4; no clear D gene. Deletions cut 5 bases from V and 4 bases from J, with 8 bases between. The germline V gene has CDR1 LGHDT and CDR2 YNNKEL (reference sequence). This CDR3 spans 13 amino acids. The DNA of the CDR3 is TGTGCCAGCAGCTTCACCCTTAATGAAAAACTGTTTTTT. The encoded protein is CASSFTLNEKLFF.

The V gene is TRBV6-2 or TRBV6-3, the J gene TRBJ2-7; 8 nucleotides agree with TRBD1. The V segment lost 0 bases and the J segment 0 bases; nucleotides outside the gene matches: 7. The CDR3 totals 17 residues. Germline V gene data show CDR1 as MNHEY and CDR2 as SVGEGT. The CDR3: CASSYSLDRAISYEQYF. The CDR3 coding sequence is TGTGCCAGCAGTTACTCCCTGGACAGGGCGATCTCCTACGAGCAGTACTTC.

The CDR3 bases are TGTGCCAGCAGTGAGACCCGGTACGAGCAGTACTTC. This codes for CASSETRYEQYF. The J gene is TRBJ2-7, the V gene TRBV6-1; no firm D call. With 3 bases removed from V and 4 bases from J, the gap between germline ends came to 7 bases. Germline CDR1 is MNHNS and CDR2 is SASEGT. This CDR3 spans 12 amino acids.

V usage is TRBV5-1 and J usage is TRBJ2-7; 11 nucleotides align to TRBD1. CDR1 is SGHRS, CDR2 YFSETQ, per germline. This CDR3 has 13 amino acids. The J segment lost 6 bases and the V segment lost 4 bases, leaving 3 bases of the junction unmatched. CDR3 sequence: CASSPDRGPEQYF. The CDR3 DNA sequence: TGCGCCAGCAGCCCGGACAGGGGGCCCGAGCAGTACTTC.

The rearrangement links TRBV18 to TRBJ2-7, with 7 bases matching TRBD1. From germline, CDR1 is KGHSH and CDR2 LQKENI. Germline trimming cut 8 bases from V and 3 bases from J; bases unmatched to any gene: 28. The CDR3 covers 20 residues. The CDR3 loop reads CASHRRRAVLGQSENYEQYF. DNA of the CDR3: TGTGCCAGCCACCGACGGAGAGCGGTGTTGGGACAGTCAGAGAACTACGAGCAGTACTTC. The whole variable domain, filled in from reference TRBV18 and TRBJ2-7, reads NAGVMQNPRHLVRRRGQEARLRCSPMKGHSHVYWYRQLPEEGLKFMVYLQKENIIDESGMPKERFSAEFPKEGPSILRIQQVVRGDSAAYFCASHRRRAVLGQSENYEQYFGPGTRLTVT.

This sequence joins TRBV19 and TRBJ1-5; D remains unclear. V lost 3 bases and J 0 bases, leaving 12 bases between the germline ends. This CDR3 has 16 residues. CDR1 and CDR2 (germline): LNHDA, SQIVND (reference sequence). The CDR3 nucleotides read TGTGCCAGTAGTATTCTCGGAGGGAATAGCAATCAGCCCCAGCATTTT. Translation: CASSILGGNSNQPQHF.

The chain links TRBV4-1 to TRBJ1-1; D not resolved. Germline CDR1 reads MGHRA; CDR2 reads YSYEKL. V gave up 0 bases and J gave up 3 bases, with 14 bases separating them. The CDR3 length is 16 residues. DNA for the CDR3: TGCGCCAGCAGCCAAGATACCGTAGGTGGGTACACTGAAGCTTTCTTT. Amino acids: CASSQDTVGGYTEAFF.

This chain joins TRBV3-1 (or the pseudogene TRBV3-2) and TRBJ1-2; D is uncertain. Trimming shortened V by 1 base and J by 3 bases, and 9 bases separated the two germline ends. CDR1 is LGHDT, CDR2 YNNKEL, per germline (reference sequence). This CDR3 comprises 14 residues. The CDR3 reads CASSQVPRYYGYTF. Written as DNA, the CDR3 is TGTGCCAGCAGCCAAGTTCCGCGTTACTATGGCTACACCTTC.

The chain recombines TRBV9 with TRBJ1-1, with TRBD1 as a possible D gene (6 bases). The CDR3 extends over 14 amino acids. Per the germline V gene, CDR1 is SGDLS and CDR2 is YYNGEE. The V end was cut by 5 bases, the J end by 1 base, with 12 bases between. The DNA for the CDR3 is TGTGCCAGCAGTTTCGGACAGACGAACACTGAAGCTTTCTTT. It translates to CASSFGQTNTEAFF.

The V call is TRBV11-2, the J call TRBJ2-3; 11 bases align to TRBD2. Germline loops: CDR1 SGHAT, CDR2 FQNNGV. This CDR3 region has 16 residues. J lost 0 bases, V lost 3 bases, and 2 bases had no gene match. CDR3 DNA: TGTGCCAGCAGCTTTCGGACTAGCGGGAGCACAGATACGCAGTATTTT. It yields the protein CASSFRTSGSTDTQYF.

The chain combines TRBV9 with TRBJ2-7, with 8 bases lining up with TRBD2. CDR3 size: 15 residues. CDR1 is SGDLS, CDR2 YYNGEE, per germline. With 3 bases clipped from V and 4 bases from J, the junction kept 9 bases outside the gene matches. CDR3 sequence (DNA): TGTGCCAGCAGCGCCAGACTAGCGTCTAATTACGAGCAGTACTTC. Translated, it gives CASSARLASNYEQYF.

V gene TRBV6-5 combines with J gene TRBJ2-3; 8 nucleotides line up with TRBD2. The CDR3 contains 14 residues. Looked up from germline, CDR1 is MNHEY and CDR2 is SVGAGI. Germline trimming cut 6 bases from V and 0 bases from J; bases unmatched to any gene: 2. As DNA, the CDR3 is TGTGCCAGCAGCCGGGGGGGGAGCACAGATACGCAGTATTTT. This codes for CASSRGGSTDTQYF.

CDR3 residues: CASSLAGQAPSYSSYNSPLHF. The CDR3, as DNA: TGTGCCAGCAGCTTAGCGGGACAGGCCCCCAGCTACAGCTCCTATAATTCACCCCTCCACTTT. The rearrangement uses TRBV7-2 and TRBJ1-6, with TRBD1 matching over 8 bases. Trimming took 0 bases from V and 0 from J; bases not matched to a gene: 13. This CDR3 is 21 amino acids long. From germline, CDR1 is SGHTA and CDR2 FQGNSA.

CDR3 in amino acids: CASSLGPAGGNEQFF. The CDR3 bases are TGTGCCAGCAGCTTAGGCCCTGCGGGGGGCAATGAGCAGTTCTTC. This sequence joins TRBV11-3 and TRBJ2-1; 8 bases are shared with TRBD2. Per germline, CDR1 SGHNT and CDR2 YENEEA. J gave up 6 bases and V 1 base, and 5 bases lay outside the gene matches. The CDR3 sequence is 15 residues long.

The V call is TRBV4-2, the J call TRBJ1-3; D remains unclear. V gave up 8 bases and J gave up 0 bases, with 5 bases separating them. CDR3 size: 12 residues. CDR1 and CDR2 from the germline V gene are LGHNA and YNFKEQ. Here the CDR3 DNA reads TGTGCCAGCGGCCGCTCTGGAAACACCATATATTTT. Its protein is CASGRSGNTIYF.

This CDR3 reads CASSVDDTGNTIYF. The CDR3 bases are TGTGCCAGCAGCGTAGATGACACAGGAAACACCATATATTTT. This chain links TRBV9 with TRBJ1-3; unclear D gene. The germline V gene has CDR1 SGDLS and CDR2 YYNGEE. CDR3 length: 14 amino acids. The germline V and J ends were trimmed by 0 bases and 4 bases, with 8 bases remaining between them.

This rearrangement joins TRBV29-1 to TRBJ2-3, with 7 bases that match TRBD1. Germline V gene sequence: CDR1 SQVTM, CDR2 ANQGSEA. The junction had 4 bases not matched to a gene; V was cut back by 7 bases and J by 3 bases. The CDR3 is 12 amino acids. CDR3 DNA: TGCAGCGCGGAGACAGGGACAGATACGCAGTATTTT. As protein: CSAETGTDTQYF.

The chain joins TRBV6-2 or TRBV6-3 to TRBJ2-5; no definite D call. The CDR3 is 14 residues long. V dropped 2 bases and J dropped 4 bases, with 11 bases sitting between them. The germline V gene has CDR1 MNHEY and CDR2 SVGEGT. The CDR3 bases are TGTGCCAGCAGTTACGAAGGAATCCGAGAGACCCAGTACTTC. Its protein product is CASSYEGIRETQYF.

This chain uses TRBV5-6 with TRBJ2-1; no reliable D call. Germline V CDR1 and CDR2: SGHDT, YYEEEE. The CDR3 loop spans 14 amino acids. The germline V and J ends were trimmed by 4 bases and 9 bases, with 17 bases remaining between them. The CDR3 DNA is TGTGCCAGCAGCCTGACACCTCAGTGGGGTGAGCAGTTCTTC. Its translation: CASSLTPQWGEQFF.

This chain links TRBV5-1 with TRBJ2-5, with unresolved D. The CDR3 is made up of 13 amino acids. Germline V gives CDR1 SGHRS, CDR2 YFSETQ. V was cut by 4 bases and J by 5 bases, with 12 bases left in between. In nucleotides, the CDR3 is TGCGCCAGCAGCCCCTCGATGGGTGAGACCCAGTACTTC. Translating it yields CASSPSMGETQYF.

This chain uses TRBV9 with TRBJ1-1, with a tentative D call TRBD1 (5 bases). CDR1 is SGDLS and CDR2 is YYNGEE in the germline V gene. The CDR3 is 14 amino acids. V dropped 4 bases and J dropped 0 bases, with 10 bases sitting between them. CDR3 bases: TGTGCCAGCAGCCCTCAGGGACTGAACACTGAAGCTTTCTTT. Translating gives CASSPQGLNTEAFF.

The chain carries TRBV14 and TRBJ1-1, with D uncertain. The V end was cut by 4 bases, the J end by 10 bases, with 16 bases between. Germline V CDR1 and CDR2: SGHDN, FVKESK. The CDR3 totals 13 residues. As DNA, the CDR3 is TGTGCCAGCAGCCCTAGTCACTCCGAGGGAGCTTTCTTT. Amino acid sequence: CASSPSHSEGAFF.

The chain joins TRBV7-8 to TRBJ1-3; maybe TRBD1 (6 bases). With 1 base removed from V and 3 bases from J, the gap between germline ends came to 19 bases. There are 18 residues in the CDR3. The germline V gene encodes CDR1 SGHVS and CDR2 FQNEAQ. DNA for the CDR3: TGTGCCAGCAGCTTAGTTCGTCAGGGGACCGAGTATGGAAACACCATATATTTT. Encoded protein: CASSLVRQGTEYGNTIYF.

The chain joins TRBV6-6 to TRBJ2-1; D might be TRBD1 or TRBD2, each matching 6 bases. The CDR3 extends over 13 amino acids. CDR1 is MNHNY and CDR2 is SVGAGI in the germline V gene (reference sequence). Trimming removed 2 bases at V and 8 bases at J, with 10 bases between. CDR3 in DNA: TGTGCCAGCAGTTACGGGGGGCACGATGAGCAGTTCTTC. Its translation: CASSYGGHDEQFF.

V usage is TRBV4-2 and J usage is TRBJ2-5; no clear D gene. Per the germline V gene, CDR1 is LGHNA and CDR2 is YNFKEQ. The ends were cut back, 0 bases at V and 4 bases at J, with 6 bases in the middle. This CDR3 spans 13 amino acids. This chain's CDR3 is CASSQDVRETQYF. The CDR3 DNA is TGTGCCAGCAGCCAAGACGTGAGAGAGACCCAGTACTTC.

The chain links TRBV6-5 to TRBJ1-6; D is uncertain. V dropped 6 bases and J dropped 5 bases, with 8 bases sitting between them. The CDR3 contains 13 residues. Germline CDR1 is MNHEY and CDR2 is SVGAGI. DNA for the CDR3: TGTGCCAGCAGCGGTCTAGATAATTCACCCCTCCACTTT. Translating it yields CASSGLDNSPLHF.

The chain is built from TRBV7-9 and TRBJ1-6, with D maybe TRBD1 (6 bases). CDR3 size: 14 residues. Between the trimmed V and J ends, which lost 1 base and 9 bases, there was a span of 10 bases. Germline V gives CDR1 SEHNR, CDR2 FQNEAQ (reference sequence). The DNA for the CDR3 is TGTGCCAGCAGCTTAGGGGGGCAGGGTTCACCCCTCCACTTT. This sequence encodes CASSLGGQGSPLHF. Looking up the rest from reference TRBV7-9 and TRBJ1-6 gives the full variable domain: DTGVSQNPRHKITKRGQNVTFRCDPISEHNRLYWYRQTLGQGPEFLTYFQNEAQLEKSRLLSDRFSAERPKGSFSTLEIQRTEQGDSAMYLCASSLGGQGSPLHFGNGTRLTVT.